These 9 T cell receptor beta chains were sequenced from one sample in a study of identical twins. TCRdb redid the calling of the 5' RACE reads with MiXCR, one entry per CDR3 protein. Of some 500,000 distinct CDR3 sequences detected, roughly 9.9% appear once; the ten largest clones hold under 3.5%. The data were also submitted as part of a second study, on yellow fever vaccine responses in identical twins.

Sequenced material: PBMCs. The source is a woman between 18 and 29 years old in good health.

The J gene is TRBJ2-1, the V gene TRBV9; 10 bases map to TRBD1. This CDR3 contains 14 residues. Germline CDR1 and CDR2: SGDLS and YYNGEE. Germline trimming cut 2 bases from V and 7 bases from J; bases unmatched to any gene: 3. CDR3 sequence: CASSVRDRGNEQFF. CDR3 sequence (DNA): TGTGCCAGCAGCGTCCGGGACAGGGGAAATGAGCAGTTCTTC. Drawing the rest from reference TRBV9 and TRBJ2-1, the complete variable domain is DSGVTQTPKHLITATGQRVTLRCSPRSGDLSVYWYQQSLDQGLQFLIQYYNGEERAKGNILERFSAQQFPDLHSELNLSSLELGDSALYFCASSVRDRGNEQFFGPGTRLTVL.

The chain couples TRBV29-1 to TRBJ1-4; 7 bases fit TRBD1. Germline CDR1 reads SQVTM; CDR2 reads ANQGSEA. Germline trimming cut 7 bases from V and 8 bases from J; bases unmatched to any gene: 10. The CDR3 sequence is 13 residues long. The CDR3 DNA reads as TGCAGCGCTACAGACAGGGTGGCGGAAAAACTGTTTTTT. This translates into CSATDRVAEKLFF.

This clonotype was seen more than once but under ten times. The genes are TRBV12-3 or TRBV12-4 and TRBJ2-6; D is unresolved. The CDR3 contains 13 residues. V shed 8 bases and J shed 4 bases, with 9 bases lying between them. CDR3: CASCSWGANVLTF. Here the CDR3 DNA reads TGTGCCAGCTGTTCCTGGGGGGCCAACGTCCTGACTTTC.

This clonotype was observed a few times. The CDR3 region has the DNA TGTGCCAGTAGCTACAGGGTGGGTTTCTACGAGCAGTACTTC. Its translation is CASSYRVGFYEQYF. J is TRBJ2-7 and V is TRBV6-5, with D maybe TRBD1 (6 bases). Germline values: CDR1 MNHEY, CDR2 SVGAGI. The CDR3 sequence is 14 residues long. V shed 9 bases and J shed 3 bases, with 18 bases lying between them.

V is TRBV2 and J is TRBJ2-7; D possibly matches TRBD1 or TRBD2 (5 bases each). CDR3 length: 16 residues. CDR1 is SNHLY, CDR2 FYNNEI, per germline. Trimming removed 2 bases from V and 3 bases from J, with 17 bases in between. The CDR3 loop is CASSETRRDGDYEQYF. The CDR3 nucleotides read TGTGCCAGCAGTGAAACCCGAAGGGACGGAGACTACGAGCAGTACTTC.

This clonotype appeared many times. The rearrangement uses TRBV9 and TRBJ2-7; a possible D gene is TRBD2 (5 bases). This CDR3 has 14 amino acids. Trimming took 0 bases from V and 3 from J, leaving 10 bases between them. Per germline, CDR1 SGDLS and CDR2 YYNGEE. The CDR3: CASSVEAGFYEQYF. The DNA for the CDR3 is TGTGCCAGCAGCGTAGAGGCGGGTTTCTACGAGCAGTACTTC.

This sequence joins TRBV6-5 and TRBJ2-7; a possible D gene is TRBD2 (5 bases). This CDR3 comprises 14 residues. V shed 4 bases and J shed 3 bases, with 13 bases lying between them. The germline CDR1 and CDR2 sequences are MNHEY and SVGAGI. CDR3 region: CASSFTTGSYEQYF. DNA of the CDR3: TGTGCCAGCAGTTTTACTACGGGAAGCTACGAGCAGTACTTC.

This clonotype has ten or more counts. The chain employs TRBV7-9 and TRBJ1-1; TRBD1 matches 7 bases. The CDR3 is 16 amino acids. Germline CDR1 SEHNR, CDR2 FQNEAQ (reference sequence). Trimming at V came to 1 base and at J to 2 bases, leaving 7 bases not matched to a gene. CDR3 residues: CASSLGVGTVNTEAFF. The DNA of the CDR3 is TGTGCCAGCAGCTTAGGGGTCGGGACAGTCAACACTGAAGCTTTCTTT.

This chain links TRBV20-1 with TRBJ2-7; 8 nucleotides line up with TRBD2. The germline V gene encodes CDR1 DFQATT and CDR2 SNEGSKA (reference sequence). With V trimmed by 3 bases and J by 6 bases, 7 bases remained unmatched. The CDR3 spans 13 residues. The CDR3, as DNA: TGCAGTGCTAGTAAAGCGGGAGCTGCCGAGCAGTACTTC. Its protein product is CSASKAGAAEQYF.